Included here is one T cell receptor (beta chain) sequence, with context. The antigen remains undetermined. The source of the sample is a study of cytotoxic CD8 clonotypes in ibrutinib-treated CLL. Study in general: There were over nine relapsed/refractory patients and around 15 treatment-naive patients, and fewer than 18 were IGHV unmutated. Overall study results and limits: Clonality increased with ibrutinib response but returned toward baseline at progression. Clonality (at baseline) was higher than in age-matched healthy donors and tracked circulating CD8+ T-cell counts.

Trimming cost V 5 bases and J 1 base, with 10 bases left between them. The CDR3 is 14 amino acids. Germline CDR1 is SGHVS and CDR2 is FNYEAQ. Investigators sought sequencing depths of between 1 in 200,000 and 1 in 1 million T cells. Using immunoSEQ multiplex PCR, the repertoire was profiled, and TCRdb retains in-frame clones only, with some absent. The profile covers about 130,000 clones, with about 76% appearing a single time and around 4.9% taken by the ten largest. The material was PBMCs, obtained after 24 months of ibrutinib treatment. The chain joins TRBV7-6 to TRBJ2-3, with TRBD1 as a possible D gene (5 bases). This receptor was obtained from a human donor with chronic lymphocytic leukemia. CDR3 nucleotides: TGTGCCAGCAGCCCCCAAGGGGGCACAGATACGCAGTATTTT. Encoded protein: CASSPQGGTDTQYF.